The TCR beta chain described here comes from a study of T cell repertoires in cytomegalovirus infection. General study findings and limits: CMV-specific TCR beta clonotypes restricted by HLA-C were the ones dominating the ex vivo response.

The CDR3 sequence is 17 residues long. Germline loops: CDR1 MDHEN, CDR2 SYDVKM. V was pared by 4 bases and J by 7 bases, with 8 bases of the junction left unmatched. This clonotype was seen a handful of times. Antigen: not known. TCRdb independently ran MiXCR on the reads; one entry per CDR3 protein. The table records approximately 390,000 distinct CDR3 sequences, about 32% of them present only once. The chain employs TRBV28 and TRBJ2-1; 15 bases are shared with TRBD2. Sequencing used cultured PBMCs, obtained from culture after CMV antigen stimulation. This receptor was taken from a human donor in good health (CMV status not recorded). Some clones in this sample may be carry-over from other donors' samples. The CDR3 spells CASSSHRTSGRGNEQFF. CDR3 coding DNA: TGTGCCAGCAGTTCCCATAGGACTAGCGGGAGGGGTAATGAGCAGTTCTTC.